These 6 T cell receptor beta chains originate from one sample sequenced in a study of blood T cells in healthy people across ages. A J-beta primer mix and a sample-barcoded 5' primer were used in a second PCR of roughly 7 to 12 cycles. TCRdb re-analysed the 5' RACE reads in MiXCR, keeping a single row per CDR3 protein. Among around 1.7 million distinct CDR3 sequences listed, roughly 27% were seen once. The sequencing sample was made of blood. The receptors derive from a woman aged 25 to 39 in good health.

Worth noting for this clonotype: A clone one base away is much larger, so this may be a read error. This rearrangement joins TRBV6-5 to TRBJ2-4; 13 bases agree with TRBD2. The CDR3 length is 13 residues. Germline V gene lookup returns CDR1 MNHEY and CDR2 SVGAGI. V shed 5 bases, J shed 13 bases, and the junction held 5 bases outside the gene matches. The CDR3 here is CASSRGLAGLQYF. The CDR3 DNA reads as TGTGCCAGCAGTCGGGGACTAGCGGGACTGCAGTACTTC.

With regard to this clonotype: At one end the junction does not follow the germline gene, possibly because of a read error. The chain links TRBV28 to TRBJ2-3, with D perhaps assigned TRBD1 or TRBD2 (5 bases each). CDR1 and CDR2 from the germline V gene are MDHEN and SYDVKM. The CDR3 length is 14 residues. The CDR3 DNA reads TGTGTCAGCAGTTTAGGAGGTTGGGGCGATACGCAGTATTTT. It specifies CVSSLGGWGDTQYF.

The table lists this clonotype with a count of one. The V gene is TRBV12-3 or TRBV12-4, the J gene TRBJ2-1; possible D gene TRBD1, 5 bases. The CDR3 sequence is 15 residues long. Trimming left V 3 bases short and J 2 bases short, with 11 bases between. CDR3 region: CASSLQQDTYNEQFF. CDR3 nucleotide sequence: TGTGCCAGCAGTTTGCAACAGGACACCTACAATGAGCAGTTCTTC.

This clonotype was counted between two and nine times. The V and J genes are TRBV7-9 and TRBJ2-5, with D unclear. Germline lookup yields CDR1 SEHNR and CDR2 FQNEAQ (reference sequence). The length of the CDR3 is 13 residues. The V end lost 3 bases, the J end lost 5 bases, and 10 bases lay between the germline ends. CDR3 loop: CASSFRAEETQYF. The CDR3 nucleotides are TGTGCCAGCAGCTTTCGGGCGGAGGAGACCCAGTACTTC.

This clonotype was observed many times. The chain links TRBV2 to TRBJ1-1; no firm D call. Germline V gene sequence: CDR1 SNHLY, CDR2 FYNNEI. Trimming shortened V by 5 bases and J by 0 bases, and 7 bases separated the two germline ends. The CDR3 consists of 13 residues. The CDR3 spells CASSPNLNTEAFF. CDR3 nucleotide sequence: TGTGCCAGCAGTCCCAACTTGAACACTGAAGCTTTCTTT. The full variable domain, its missing parts supplied by reference TRBV2 and TRBJ1-1, is EPEVTQTPSHQVTQMGQEVILRCVPISNHLYFYWYRQILGQKVEFLVSFYNNEISEKSEIFDDQFSVERPDGSNFTLKIRSTKLEDSAMYFCASSPNLNTEAFFGQGTRLTVV.

This clonotype was counted ten times or more. The rearrangement links TRBV6-5 to TRBJ2-3; no definite D call. Deletions cut 0 bases from V and 4 bases from J, with 11 bases between. The CDR3 extends over 15 amino acids. Germline-derived CDR1 and CDR2 are MNHEY and SVGAGI. The CDR3 region has the DNA TGTGCCAGCAGTTACTCGCGGAGCGTCCCAGATACGCAGTATTTT. It yields the protein CASSYSRSVPDTQYF.